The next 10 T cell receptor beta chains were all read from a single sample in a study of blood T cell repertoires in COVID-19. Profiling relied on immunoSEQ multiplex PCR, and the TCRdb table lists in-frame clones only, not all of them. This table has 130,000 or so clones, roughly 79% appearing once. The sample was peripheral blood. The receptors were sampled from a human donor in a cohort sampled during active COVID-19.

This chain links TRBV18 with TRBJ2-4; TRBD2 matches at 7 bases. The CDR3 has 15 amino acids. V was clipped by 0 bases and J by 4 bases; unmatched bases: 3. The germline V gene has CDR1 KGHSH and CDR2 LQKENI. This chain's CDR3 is CASSPPGTTKNIQYF. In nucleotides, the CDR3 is TGTGCCAGCTCACCACCCGGGACTACAAAAAACATTCAGTACTTC.

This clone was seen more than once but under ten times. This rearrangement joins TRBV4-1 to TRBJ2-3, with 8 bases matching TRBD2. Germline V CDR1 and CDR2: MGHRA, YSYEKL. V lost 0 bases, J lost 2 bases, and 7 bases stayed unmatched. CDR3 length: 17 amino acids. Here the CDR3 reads CASSQDRFGGATDTQYF. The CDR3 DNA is TGCGCCAGCAGCCAAGATCGCTTCGGGGGGGCCACAGATACGCAGTATTTT.

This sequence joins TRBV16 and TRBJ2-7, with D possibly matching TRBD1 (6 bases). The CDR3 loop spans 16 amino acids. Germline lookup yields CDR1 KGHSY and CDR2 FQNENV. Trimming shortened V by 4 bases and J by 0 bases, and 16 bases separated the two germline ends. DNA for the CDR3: TGTGCCAGCAGCCGAATCCGGGACACCTTCTCCTACGAGCAGTACTTC. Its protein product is CASSRIRDTFSYEQYF.

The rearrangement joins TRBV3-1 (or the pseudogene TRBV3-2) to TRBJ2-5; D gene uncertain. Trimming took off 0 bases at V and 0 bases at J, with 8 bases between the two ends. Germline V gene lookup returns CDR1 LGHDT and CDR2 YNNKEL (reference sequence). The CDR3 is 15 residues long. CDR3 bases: TGTGCCAGCAGCCAAGAGGAGTGGTACCAAGAGACCCAGTACTTC. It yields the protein CASSQEEWYQETQYF.

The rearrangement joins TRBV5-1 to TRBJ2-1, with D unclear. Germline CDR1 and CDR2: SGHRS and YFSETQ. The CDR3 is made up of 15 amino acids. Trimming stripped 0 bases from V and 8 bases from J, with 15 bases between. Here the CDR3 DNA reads TGCGCCAGCAGCTTGGTGCAGGATGGCATCGATGAGCAGTTCTTC. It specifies CASSLVQDGIDEQFF.

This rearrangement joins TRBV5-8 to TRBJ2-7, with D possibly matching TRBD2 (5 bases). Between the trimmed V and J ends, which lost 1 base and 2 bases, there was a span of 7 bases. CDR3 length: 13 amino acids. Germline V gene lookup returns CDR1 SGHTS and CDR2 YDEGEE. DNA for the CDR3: TGTGCCAGCAGCTTGTACGGGACCTACGAGCAGTACTTC. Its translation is CASSLYGTYEQYF.

The CDR3 loop is CASITGNEKLFF. The CDR3 nucleotides are TGTGCCAGCATCACGGGAAATGAAAAACTGTTTTTT. The chain is built from TRBV2 and TRBJ1-4; D gene ambiguous. CDR3 length: 12 amino acids. Germline V gene sequence: CDR1 SNHLY, CDR2 FYNNEI. Trimming took off 7 bases at V and 5 bases at J, with 8 bases between the two ends.

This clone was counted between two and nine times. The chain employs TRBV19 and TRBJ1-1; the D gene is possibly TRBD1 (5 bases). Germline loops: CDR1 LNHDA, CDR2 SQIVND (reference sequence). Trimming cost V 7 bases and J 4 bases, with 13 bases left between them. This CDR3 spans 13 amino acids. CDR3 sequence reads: CASTAGRATEAFF. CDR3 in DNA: TGTGCCAGTACCGCGGGGCGGGCCACTGAAGCTTTCTTT.

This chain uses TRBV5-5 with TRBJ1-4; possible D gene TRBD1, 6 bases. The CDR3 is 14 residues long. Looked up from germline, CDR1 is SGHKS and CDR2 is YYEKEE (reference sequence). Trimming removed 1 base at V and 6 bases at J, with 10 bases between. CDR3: CASSLLKGDEKLFF. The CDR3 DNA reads TGTGCCAGCAGCTTGTTAAAGGGGGATGAAAAACTGTTTTTT.

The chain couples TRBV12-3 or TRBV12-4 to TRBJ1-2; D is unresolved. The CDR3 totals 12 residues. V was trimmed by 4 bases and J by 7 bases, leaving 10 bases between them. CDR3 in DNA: TGTGCCAGCAGTTCGGGGATTTTTGGCTACACCTTC. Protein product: CASSSGIFGYTF.